The source of this T cell receptor (beta chain) is a study of T cells in Graves' hyperthyroidism and ophthalmopathy. Study-level findings and limits: Blood also showed most of the thyroid clonotypes that were expanded above 0.001.

Authors of the study amplified TCR beta CDR3 regions from RNA transcripts. Using the HTBI primer set, a first-round RT-PCR was run on the TCR CDR3. One entry per CDR3 protein results from TCRdb running MiXCR on the multiplex PCR reads. The sample yields fewer than 700,000 distinct CDR3 sequences, approximately 17% seen once. Around 9.8 ml fresh peripheral blood yielded the PBMCs. Germline V lookup: CDR1 MNHNS, CDR2 SASEGT. The CDR3 consists of 14 residues. The ends were cut back, 9 bases at V and 0 bases at J, with 14 bases in the middle. Comments on this clonotype: Its matching antigen is unknown.

The clonotype was recovered from a woman under 30 with Graves' ophthalmopathy. The chain has TRBV6-1 and TRBJ1-1; no clear D gene. The specimen was blood. This CDR3 is CASEGSAVNTEAFF. The DNA of the CDR3 is TGTGCCAGTGAGGGCTCAGCGGTGAACACTGAAGCTTTCTTT.